This TCR beta chain came from a study of T cell responses to AZD1222 COVID-19 vaccine. Overall study findings and caveats: Just 6 or 7 people given AZD1222 tested seropositive at baseline.

As to this clone: Antigen: not known. The junction shows a germline mismatch at one end, possibly a read error.

There are 15 residues in the CDR3. Germline V gene lookup returns CDR1 SGDLS and CDR2 YYNGEE. Here immunoSEQ multiplex PCR was the method, and the copy in TCRdb shows in-frame clones only, minus some. The repertoire holds approximately 60,000 clones, with approximately 83% as singletons. The sequence came from an adult in good health. The V and J genes are TRBV9 and TRBJ1-6; perhaps TRBD1 as D (5 bases). Sample: peripheral blood, taken on day 0 of AZD1222 vaccination. The CDR3 bases are TGTGCCCGCAGCGTAGGGTGGGGGGGGAATTCACCCCTCCACTTT. Its translation is CARSVGWGGNSPLHF. The full variable domain, completed using reference TRBV9 and TRBJ1-6, is DSGVTQTPKHLITATGQRVTLRCSPRSGDLSVYWYQQSLDQGLQFLIQYYNGEERAKGNILERFSAQQFPDLHSELNLSSLELGDSALYFCARSVGWGGNSPLHFGNGTRLTVT.